This passage covers 15 T cell receptor beta chains from one sample sequenced in a study of blood T cell repertoires in COVID-19. Method: immunoSEQ multiplex PCR; TCRdb's copy keeps in-frame clones and lacks some. The table includes around 400,000 clones, about 89% detected once. The specimen sequenced was peripheral blood. Receptor source: a woman in her 30s with COVID-19, enrolled during active disease.

The chain recombines TRBV7-2 with TRBJ2-1; D possibly corresponds to TRBD2 (6 bases). The CDR3 length is 16 residues. The V and J ends lost 1 base and 9 bases respectively, with 19 bases between them. CDR1 and CDR2 from the germline V gene are SGHTA and FQGNSA. The CDR3 coding sequence is TGTGCCAGCAGCTTAGGTACTGGACTCGCGGGGATTGAGCAGTTCTTC. It is translated as CASSLGTGLAGIEQFF.

This clone is a singleton in its sample. The J gene is TRBJ1-6, the V gene TRBV2; no definite D call. CDR1 is SNHLY, CDR2 FYNNEI, per germline. V was shortened by 5 bases and J by 5 bases, with 10 bases between the two germline ends. The CDR3 is 14 amino acids. The CDR3 bases are TGTGCCAGCAGTTTTTCACAGAATAATTCACCCCTCCACTTT. It yields the protein CASSFSQNNSPLHF.

This clone was picked up one time. This chain links TRBV5-1 with TRBJ2-3, with 7 bases lining up with TRBD2. V lost 3 bases and J lost 3; bases outside the gene matches: 10. This CDR3 comprises 16 residues. Germline assignment: CDR1 SGHRS and CDR2 YFSETQ. The CDR3 DNA sequence: TGCGCCAGCAGCTCCCTGGAGCGGGGCACTACAGATACGCAGTATTTT. It is translated as CASSSLERGTTDTQYF.

This clone was detected a few times. At one of its ends the junction is not consistent with the germline gene, which may arise from a read error. The chain combines TRBV7-7 with TRBJ1-3, with D perhaps TRBD1 (6 bases). The CDR3 runs 14 residues. Germline CDR1 SSHAT, CDR2 FNYEAQ (reference sequence). The CDR3: CASSRDISGNTIYF. CDR3 bases: TGTGCTAGCAGCCGGGACATCTCTGGAAACACCATATATTTT.

This clone came up once. The CDR3 here is CASSSQGKNTEAFF. The CDR3 region has the DNA TGCGCCAGCAGCTCGCAGGGAAAGAACACTGAAGCTTTCTTT. This chain links TRBV5-1 with TRBJ1-1, with D maybe TRBD1 (5 bases). This CDR3 spans 14 amino acids. CDR1 and CDR2 (germline): SGHRS, YFSETQ. Deletions cut 3 bases from V and 1 base from J, with 10 bases between.

CDR3 loop: CASSEGLAGSNEQFF. CDR3 bases: TGTGCCAGCAGCGAAGGACTAGCGGGATCCAATGAGCAGTTCTTC. The chain has TRBV9 and TRBJ2-1, with 12 bases matching TRBD2. Per germline, CDR1 SGDLS and CDR2 YYNGEE. J was trimmed by 6 bases and V by 3 bases; bases with no gene match: 4. The CDR3 contains 15 residues.

The chain joins TRBV10-3 to TRBJ2-1; 14 positions agree with TRBD2. V trimming: 0 bases; J trimming: 9 bases; junction bases outside the gene matches: 4. Germline V gene sequence: CDR1 ENHRY, CDR2 SYGVKD. The CDR3 is 16 residues long. CDR3 amino acids: CAISESGTSGSSEQFF. The CDR3, as DNA: TGTGCCATCAGTGAGTCCGGGACTAGCGGGAGTAGTGAGCAGTTCTTC.

A few counts support this clone. The chain has TRBV19 and TRBJ1-5; D is undetermined. CDR3 length: 17 residues. CDR1 is LNHDA and CDR2 is SQIVND in the germline V gene (reference sequence). Trimming took 7 bases from V and 0 from J, leaving 19 bases between them. For the CDR3, the DNA is TGTGCCAGTACCCTGGGGAGGCAGTTATTTAGCAATCAGCCCCAGCATTTT. Translating it yields CASTLGRQLFSNQPQHF.

This clone was detected once. The rearrangement joins TRBV7-3 to TRBJ2-1; 8 nucleotides agree with TRBD2. V dropped 5 bases and J dropped 8; count of bases not matched to a gene: 8. This CDR3 contains 14 residues. Germline V CDR1 and CDR2: SGHTA, FQGTGA. This chain's CDR3 is CASSPTTSGDEQFF. In nucleotides, the CDR3 is TGTGCCAGCAGCCCAACTACTAGCGGCGATGAGCAGTTCTTC. The whole variable domain, remainder taken from reference TRBV7-3 and TRBJ2-1, is GAGVSQTPSNKVTEKGKYVELRCDPISGHTALYWYRQSLGQGPEFLIYFQGTGAADDSGLPNDRFFAVRPEGSVSTLKIQRTERGDSAVYLCASSPTTSGDEQFFGPGTRLTVL.

The gene calls are TRBV6-5 and TRBJ2-4; 9 bases are a match to TRBD1. Unmatched junction bases numbered 7, after V lost 6 bases and J lost 7 bases. Germline CDR1 reads MNHEY; CDR2 reads SVGAGI. The CDR3 covers 14 residues. As DNA, the CDR3 is TGTGCCAGCAGCCAACAGGGGGCTGGGAACATTCAGTACTTC. It is translated as CASSQQGAGNIQYF.

The chain joins TRBV2 to TRBJ2-3; no reliable D call. The CDR3 has 13 residues. Germline assignment: CDR1 SNHLY and CDR2 FYNNEI. V gave up 2 bases and J gave up 5 bases, with 8 bases separating them. The CDR3 reads CASSERLQDTQYF. The CDR3 DNA reads TGTGCCAGCAGTGAAAGACTCCAAGATACGCAGTATTTT.

The sample holds a few counts of this clone. The rearrangement joins TRBV3-1 (or the pseudogene TRBV3-2) to TRBJ1-4, with D perhaps TRBD1 (6 bases). Trimming removed 6 bases from V and 4 bases from J, with 15 bases in between. The CDR3 covers 15 residues. Germline V lookup: CDR1 LGHDT, CDR2 YNNKEL (reference sequence). The CDR3 protein is CASRGIDRLNEKLFF. CDR3 in DNA: TGTGCCAGCAGGGGGATCGACAGGCTTAATGAAAAACTGTTTTTT.

The rearrangement links TRBV21-1 to TRBJ2-5; TRBD2 was called by the table and not checked on the DNA. TRBV21-1 is marked as a pseudogene. The CDR3 has 16 amino acids. The chain's CDR3 is CASSNRAGRNQETQYF. The CDR3 DNA follows: TGTGCCAGCAGCAATAGAGCGGGCCGAAACCAAGAGACCCAGTACTTC.

The genes are TRBV30 and TRBJ2-2; 13 nucleotides line up with TRBD2. The CDR3 runs to 16 residues. V shed 3 bases, J shed 0 bases, and the junction held 1 base outside the gene matches. CDR1 GTSNPN and CDR2 SVGIG come from the germline V gene (reference sequence). The CDR3 nucleotides read TGTGCCTGGAGGACTAGCGGGAGGACGAACACCGGGGAGCTGTTTTTT. It yields the protein CAWRTSGRTNTGELFF.

The V and J genes are TRBV2 and TRBJ1-2, with D perhaps matching TRBD1 (5 bases). The CDR3 has 13 residues. Germline loops: CDR1 SNHLY, CDR2 FYNNEI. The germline V and J ends were trimmed by 5 bases and 3 bases, with 10 bases remaining between them. The CDR3 nucleotides read TGTGCCAGCAGTTTGGACAACGACTATGGCTACACCTTC. It yields the protein CASSLDNDYGYTF.